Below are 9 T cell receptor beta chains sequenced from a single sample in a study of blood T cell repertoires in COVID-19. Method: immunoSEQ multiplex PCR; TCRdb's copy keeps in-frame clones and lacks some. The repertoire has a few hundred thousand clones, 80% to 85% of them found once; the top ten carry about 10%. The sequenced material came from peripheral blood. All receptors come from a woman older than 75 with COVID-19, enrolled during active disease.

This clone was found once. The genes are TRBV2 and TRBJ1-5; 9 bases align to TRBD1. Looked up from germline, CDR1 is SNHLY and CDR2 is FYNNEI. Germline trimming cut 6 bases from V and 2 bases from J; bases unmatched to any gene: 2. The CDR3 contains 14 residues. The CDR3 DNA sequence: TGTGCCAGCAGGGGGACAGGGCGCAATCAGCCCCAGCATTTT. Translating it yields CASRGTGRNQPQHF.

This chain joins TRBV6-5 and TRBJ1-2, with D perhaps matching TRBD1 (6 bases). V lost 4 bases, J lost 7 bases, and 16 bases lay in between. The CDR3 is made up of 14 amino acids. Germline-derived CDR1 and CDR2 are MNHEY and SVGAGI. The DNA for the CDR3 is TGTGCCAGCAGTTTACCCGGGACAATTACTGGCTACACCTTC. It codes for CASSLPGTITGYTF.

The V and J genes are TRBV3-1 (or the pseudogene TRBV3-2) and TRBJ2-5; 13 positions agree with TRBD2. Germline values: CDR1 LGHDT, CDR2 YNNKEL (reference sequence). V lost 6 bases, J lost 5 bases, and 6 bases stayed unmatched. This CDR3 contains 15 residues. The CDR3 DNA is TGTGCCAGCAGTCGCACTAGCGGGGGGGCGGAGACCCAGTACTTC. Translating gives CASSRTSGGAETQYF.

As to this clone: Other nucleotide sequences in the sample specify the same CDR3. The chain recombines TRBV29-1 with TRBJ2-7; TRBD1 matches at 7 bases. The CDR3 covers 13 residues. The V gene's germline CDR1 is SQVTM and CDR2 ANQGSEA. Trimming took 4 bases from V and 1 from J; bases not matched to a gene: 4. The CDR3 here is CSVAAGGSYEQYF. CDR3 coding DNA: TGCAGCGTTGCGGCAGGGGGTTCCTACGAGCAGTACTTC.

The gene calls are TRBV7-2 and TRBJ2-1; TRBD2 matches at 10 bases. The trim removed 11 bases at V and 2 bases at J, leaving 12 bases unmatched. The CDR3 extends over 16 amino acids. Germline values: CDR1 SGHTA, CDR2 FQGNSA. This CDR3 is CASMGPLAGAYNEQFF. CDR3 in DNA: TGTGCCTCAATGGGTCCGCTAGCGGGGGCCTACAATGAGCAGTTCTTC. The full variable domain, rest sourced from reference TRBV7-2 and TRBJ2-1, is GAGVSQSPSNKVTEKGKDVELRCDPISGHTALYWYRQSLGQGLEFLIYFQGNSAPDKSGLPSDRFSAERTGGSVSTLTIQRTQQEDSAVYLCASMGPLAGAYNEQFFGPGTRLTVL.

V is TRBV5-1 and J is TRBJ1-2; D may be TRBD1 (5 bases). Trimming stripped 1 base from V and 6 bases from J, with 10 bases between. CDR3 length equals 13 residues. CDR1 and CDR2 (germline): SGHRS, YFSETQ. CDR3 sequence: CASSLTRVDGYTF. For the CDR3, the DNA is TGCGCCAGCAGCTTGACCAGGGTGGATGGCTACACCTTC.

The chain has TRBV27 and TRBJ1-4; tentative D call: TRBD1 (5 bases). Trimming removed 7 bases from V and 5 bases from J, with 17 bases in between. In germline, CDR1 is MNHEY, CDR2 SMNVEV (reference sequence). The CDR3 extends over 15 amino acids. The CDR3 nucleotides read TGTGCCAGCAAGTCCATGGGGGGGTCAAATGAAAAACTGTTTTTT. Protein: CASKSMGGSNEKLFF.

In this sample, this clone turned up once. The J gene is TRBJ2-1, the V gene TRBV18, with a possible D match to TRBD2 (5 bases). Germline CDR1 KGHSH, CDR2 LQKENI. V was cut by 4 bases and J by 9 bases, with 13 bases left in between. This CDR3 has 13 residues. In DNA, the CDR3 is TGTGCCAGCTCACGGACTGGGCGGTTTGAGCAGTTCTTC. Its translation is CASSRTGRFEQFF.

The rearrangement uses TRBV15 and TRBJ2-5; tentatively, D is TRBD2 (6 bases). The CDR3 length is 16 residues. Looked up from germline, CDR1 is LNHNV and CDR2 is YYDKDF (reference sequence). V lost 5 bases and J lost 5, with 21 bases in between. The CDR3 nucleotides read TGTGCCACCAGCGGGGGAGGAATACTACAGCGGGAGACCCAGTACTTC. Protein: CATSGGGILQRETQYF.